The clone carrying this TCR beta chain was detected many times. This specimen comes from a study of T cells of healthy individuals. This CDR3 region has 11 residues. Deletions cut 6 bases from V and 4 bases from J, with 6 bases between. CDR1 is MDHEN and CDR2 is SYDVKM in the germline V gene. TCRdb ran MiXCR on the 5' RACE reads and lists one entry per CDR3 protein. The data contain 60,000 to 75,000 distinct CDR3 sequences, around 15% of them singletons. The receptor was isolated from a human donor in good health. The V call is TRBV28, the J call TRBJ1-1; D not certain. CDR3 coding DNA: TGTGCCAGCAGACCGACCACTGAAGCTTTCTTT. Its protein is CASRPTTEAFF.